There are a few counts of the clone carrying this T cell receptor (beta chain). Via MiXCR, TCRdb re-called the RT-PCR reads, giving one row per CDR3 protein. Of about 400,000 distinct CDR3 sequences listed, around 15% were seen once; the top ten hold around 7.9%. The data originate from a study of patients and donors after allogeneic stem cell transplantation. This CDR3 comprises 17 residues. V lost 4 bases to trimming and J lost 2 bases; unmatched junction nucleotides: 12. Germline assignment: CDR1 SGHTA and CDR2 FQGTGA. J is TRBJ2-3 and V is TRBV7-3, with 7 bases lining up with TRBD2. The origin of this receptor is a human donor who was either an allogeneic HSCT recipient or a stem cell or donor lymphocyte infusion donor (not recorded which). It is not recorded whose cells these are; they may come from a transplant donor. Source material: blood, either unsorted or a sorted T cell fraction (not recorded which). The DNA of the CDR3 is TGTGCCAGCAGCTCTCCATTAGGGCTAGCGGACACAGATACGCAGTATTTT. Its protein is CASSSPLGLADTDTQYF.